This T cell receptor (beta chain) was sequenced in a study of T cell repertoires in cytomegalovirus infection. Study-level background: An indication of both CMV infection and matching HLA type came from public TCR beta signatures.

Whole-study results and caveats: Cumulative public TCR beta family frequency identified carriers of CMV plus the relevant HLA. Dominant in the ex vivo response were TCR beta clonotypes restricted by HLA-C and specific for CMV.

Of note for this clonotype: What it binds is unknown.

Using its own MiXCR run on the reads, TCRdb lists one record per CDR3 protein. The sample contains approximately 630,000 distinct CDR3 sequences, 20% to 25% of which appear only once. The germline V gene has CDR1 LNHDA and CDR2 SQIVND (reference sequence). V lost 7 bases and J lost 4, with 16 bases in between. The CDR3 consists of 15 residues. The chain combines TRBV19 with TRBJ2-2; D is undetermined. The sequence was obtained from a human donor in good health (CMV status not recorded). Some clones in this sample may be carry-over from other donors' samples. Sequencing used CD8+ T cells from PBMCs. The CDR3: CASTRASTGTGELFF. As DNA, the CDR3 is TGTGCCAGTACCCGAGCGTCGACCGGCACCGGGGAGCTGTTTTTT.